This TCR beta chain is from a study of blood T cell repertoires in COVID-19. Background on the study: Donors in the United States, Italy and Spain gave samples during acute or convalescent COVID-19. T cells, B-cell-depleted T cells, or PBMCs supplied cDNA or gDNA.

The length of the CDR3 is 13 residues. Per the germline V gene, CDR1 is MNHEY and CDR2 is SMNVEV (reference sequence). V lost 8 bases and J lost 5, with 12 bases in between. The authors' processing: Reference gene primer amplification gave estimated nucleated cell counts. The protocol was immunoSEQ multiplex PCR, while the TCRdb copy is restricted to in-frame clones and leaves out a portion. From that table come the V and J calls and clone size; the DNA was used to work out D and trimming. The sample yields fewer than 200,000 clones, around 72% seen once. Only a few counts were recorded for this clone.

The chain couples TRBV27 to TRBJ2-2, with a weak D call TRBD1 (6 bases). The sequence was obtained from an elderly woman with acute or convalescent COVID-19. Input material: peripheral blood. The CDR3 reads CASWTDSTGELFF. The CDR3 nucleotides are TGTGCCAGCTGGACAGACTCAACCGGGGAGCTGTTTTTT.